The rows below give T cell receptor beta chains drawn from one sample of a study of T cell changes during pregnancy in multiple sclerosis. Profiling relied on immunoSEQ multiplex PCR, and the TCRdb table lists in-frame clones only, not all of them. The sample holds 85,000 to 130,000 clones, less than 95% seen once. The specimen was peripheral blood, collected before pregnancy. These TCRs come from a female donor with multiple sclerosis, enrolled in a pregnancy study. Both conserved end residues are part of each CDR3. Each record gives: clone size, J gene, V gene, D gene, CDR3 DNA, CDR3 protein. D genes are given only for firm matches. Only part of the rows carry a size: once, few, many, or a class if the clone is expanded.

>NA|TRBJ1-5|TRBV6-1|TRBD1
TGTGCCAGCAACCTCGAACAGGGGGACCAGCCCCAGCATTTT
CASNLEQGDQPQHF
>NA|TRBJ2-3|TRBV11-2|NA
TGTGCCATCTCCCCGAGGGGGGGGCTAACAGATACGCAGTATTTT
CAISPRGGLTDTQYF
>NA|TRBJ2-7|TRBV27|TRBD2
TGTGCCAGCAGTTCCAGGACTAGCGGAACCTACGAGCAGTACTTC
CASSSRTSGTYEQYF
>NA|TRBJ2-3|TRBV5-6|TRBD2
TGTGCCAGCAGCCACCCGAGCGGGGGGGATGATACAGATACGCAGTATTTT
CASSHPSGGDDTDTQYF
>NA|TRBJ2-2|TRBV6-6|TRBD2
TGTGCCAGCAGTTACGATGTAGCGGGGAACACCGGGGAGCTGTTTTTT
CASSYDVAGNTGELFF
>NA|TRBJ1-4|TRBV6-5|NA
TGTGCCAGCAGTTATCGGGGAGCGGGAAAACTGTTTTTT
CASSYRGAGKLFF
>NA|TRBJ1-2|TRBV4-1|TRBD1
TGCGCCAGCAGCGCTCTGGGGACAGTGTATGGCTACACCTTC
CASSALGTVYGYTF
>NA|TRBJ2-7|TRBV9|NA
TGTGCCAGCAGCGACGATCCAGGGTCTACGAGGCAGTACTTC
CASSDDPGSTRQYF
>NA|TRBJ1-1|TRBV5-5|TRBD1
TGTGCCAGCAGCGTAGACAGGGGTCCTGGCACTGAAGCTTTCTTT
CASSVDRGPGTEAFF
>once|TRBJ1-5|TRBV6-1|TRBD1
TGTGCCAGCAGTGAAGCCTCCGGACAGGGGCATCAGCCCCAGCATTTT
CASSEASGQGHQPQHF
>NA|TRBJ1-5|TRBV27|NA
TGTGCCAGCAGCGCGGCACTAAGATATCAGCCCCAGCATTTT
CASSAALRYQPQHF
>once|TRBJ1-2|TRBV5-6|NA
TGTGCCAGCAGCTTGGACAGGGAAATCTTGTTCTATGGCTACACCTTC
CASSLDREILFYGYTF
>NA|TRBJ2-7|TRBV2|NA
TGTGCCAGCAGTTCCCAGGAATATACCTACGAGCAGTACTTC
CASSSQEYTYEQYF
>NA|TRBJ2-7|TRBV11-2|NA
TGTGCCAGCAGCGGCGGGTCTGCCTACGAGCAGTACTTC
CASSGGSAYEQYF
>NA|TRBJ1-2|TRBV27|NA
TGTGCCAGCAGTTTACAAGGAGAGCTCTATGGCTACACCTTC
CASSLQGELYGYTF
>NA|TRBJ2-2|TRBV5-4|NA
TGTGCCAGCAGCCTCACGGGGAGCGGCACCGGGGAGCTGTTTTTT
CASSLTGSGTGELFF
>NA|TRBJ2-5|TRBV9|NA
TGTGCCAGCAGCGTCCAGGGTCGTGAGACCCAGTACTTC
CASSVQGRETQYF
>NA|TRBJ2-5|TRBV2|TRBD2
TGTGCCAGCAGTGCTGAGCGGGAGGGGGAGACCCAGTACTTC
CASSAEREGETQYF
>NA|TRBJ1-1|TRBV6-6|NA
TGTGCCAGCGCGGGGGCAGGGGCGAACACTGAAGCTTTCTTT
CASAGAGANTEAFF
>NA|TRBJ1-4|TRBV18|NA
TGTGCCAGCTCACCACAGACAGGCACTAATGAAAAACTGTTTTTT
CASSPQTGTNEKLFF
>NA|TRBJ2-5|TRBV2|TRBD2
TGTGCCAGCGGGAGGGGTAGGGAGACCCAGTACTTC
CASGRGRETQYF
>NA|TRBJ1-5|TRBV19|NA
TGTGCCAGTATGGGAGATAGCAATCAGCCCCAGCATTTT
CASMGDSNQPQHF
>once|TRBJ2-7|TRBV29-1|NA
TGCAGCGTTGCCTTTGGCAGGGGAGTATCCTACGAGCAGTACTTC
CSVAFGRGVSYEQYF
>once|TRBJ2-7|TRBV19|NA
TGTGCCAGTAGTACATCGATAGGGAAGGGGTACGAGCAGTACTTC
CASSTSIGKGYEQYF
>NA|TRBJ2-1|TRBV13|TRBD1
TGTGCCAGCAGACTCGACAGGGGAAGCAATGAGCAGTTCTTC
CASRLDRGSNEQFF
>NA|TRBJ2-7|TRBV7-2|NA
TGTGCCAGCAGCTTAAGGGCAGCGAGGGGGTACGAGCAGTACTTC
CASSLRAARGYEQYF
>NA|TRBJ2-5|TRBV7-2|NA
TGTGCCAGCAGCTTAGCGCCGGCGGGACGAGAGACCCAGTACTTC
CASSLAPAGRETQYF
>NA|TRBJ1-1|TRBV9|TRBD1
TGTGCCAGCAGCGTAGTGGACAGGGGGAACACTGAAGCTTTCTTT
CASSVVDRGNTEAFF
>NA|TRBJ2-7|TRBV7-8|TRBD2
TGTGCCAGCAGCTTACGACTAGCATCCTACGAGCAGTACTTC
CASSLRLASYEQYF
>NA|TRBJ1-2|TRBV5-4|NA
TGTGCCAGCAGCGGACAGCCCGGCGATGGCTACACCTTC
CASSGQPGDGYTF
>NA|TRBJ1-1|TRBV28|TRBD1
TGTGCCAGCAGCCTTATTACAGGGGGTACTGAAGCTTTCTTT
CASSLITGGTEAFF
>NA|TRBJ2-5|TRBV7-8|NA
TGTGCCAGCAGCTTAGAGGCGGACTTACAAGAGACCCAGTACTTC
CASSLEADLQETQYF
>NA|TRBJ2-5|TRBV11-3|NA
TGTGCCAGCAGCTTACTGACGGAGGATGGAGAGACCCAGTACTTC
CASSLLTEDGETQYF